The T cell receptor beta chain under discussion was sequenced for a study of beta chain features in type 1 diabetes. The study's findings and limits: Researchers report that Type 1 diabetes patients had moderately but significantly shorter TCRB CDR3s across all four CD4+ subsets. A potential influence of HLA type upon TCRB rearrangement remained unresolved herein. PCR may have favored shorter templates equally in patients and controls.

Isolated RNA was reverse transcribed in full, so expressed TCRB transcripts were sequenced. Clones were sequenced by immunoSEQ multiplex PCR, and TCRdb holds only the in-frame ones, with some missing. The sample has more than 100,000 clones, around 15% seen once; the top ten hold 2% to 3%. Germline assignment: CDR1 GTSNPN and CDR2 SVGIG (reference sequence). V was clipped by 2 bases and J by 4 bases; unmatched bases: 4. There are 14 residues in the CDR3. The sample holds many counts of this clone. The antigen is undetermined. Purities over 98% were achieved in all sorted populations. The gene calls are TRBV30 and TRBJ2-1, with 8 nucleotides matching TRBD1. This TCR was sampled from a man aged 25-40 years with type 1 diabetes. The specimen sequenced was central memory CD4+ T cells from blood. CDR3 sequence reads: CAWSRGTGYNEQFF. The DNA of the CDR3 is TGTGCCTGGAGTCGAGGGACAGGTTACAATGAGCAGTTCTTC.